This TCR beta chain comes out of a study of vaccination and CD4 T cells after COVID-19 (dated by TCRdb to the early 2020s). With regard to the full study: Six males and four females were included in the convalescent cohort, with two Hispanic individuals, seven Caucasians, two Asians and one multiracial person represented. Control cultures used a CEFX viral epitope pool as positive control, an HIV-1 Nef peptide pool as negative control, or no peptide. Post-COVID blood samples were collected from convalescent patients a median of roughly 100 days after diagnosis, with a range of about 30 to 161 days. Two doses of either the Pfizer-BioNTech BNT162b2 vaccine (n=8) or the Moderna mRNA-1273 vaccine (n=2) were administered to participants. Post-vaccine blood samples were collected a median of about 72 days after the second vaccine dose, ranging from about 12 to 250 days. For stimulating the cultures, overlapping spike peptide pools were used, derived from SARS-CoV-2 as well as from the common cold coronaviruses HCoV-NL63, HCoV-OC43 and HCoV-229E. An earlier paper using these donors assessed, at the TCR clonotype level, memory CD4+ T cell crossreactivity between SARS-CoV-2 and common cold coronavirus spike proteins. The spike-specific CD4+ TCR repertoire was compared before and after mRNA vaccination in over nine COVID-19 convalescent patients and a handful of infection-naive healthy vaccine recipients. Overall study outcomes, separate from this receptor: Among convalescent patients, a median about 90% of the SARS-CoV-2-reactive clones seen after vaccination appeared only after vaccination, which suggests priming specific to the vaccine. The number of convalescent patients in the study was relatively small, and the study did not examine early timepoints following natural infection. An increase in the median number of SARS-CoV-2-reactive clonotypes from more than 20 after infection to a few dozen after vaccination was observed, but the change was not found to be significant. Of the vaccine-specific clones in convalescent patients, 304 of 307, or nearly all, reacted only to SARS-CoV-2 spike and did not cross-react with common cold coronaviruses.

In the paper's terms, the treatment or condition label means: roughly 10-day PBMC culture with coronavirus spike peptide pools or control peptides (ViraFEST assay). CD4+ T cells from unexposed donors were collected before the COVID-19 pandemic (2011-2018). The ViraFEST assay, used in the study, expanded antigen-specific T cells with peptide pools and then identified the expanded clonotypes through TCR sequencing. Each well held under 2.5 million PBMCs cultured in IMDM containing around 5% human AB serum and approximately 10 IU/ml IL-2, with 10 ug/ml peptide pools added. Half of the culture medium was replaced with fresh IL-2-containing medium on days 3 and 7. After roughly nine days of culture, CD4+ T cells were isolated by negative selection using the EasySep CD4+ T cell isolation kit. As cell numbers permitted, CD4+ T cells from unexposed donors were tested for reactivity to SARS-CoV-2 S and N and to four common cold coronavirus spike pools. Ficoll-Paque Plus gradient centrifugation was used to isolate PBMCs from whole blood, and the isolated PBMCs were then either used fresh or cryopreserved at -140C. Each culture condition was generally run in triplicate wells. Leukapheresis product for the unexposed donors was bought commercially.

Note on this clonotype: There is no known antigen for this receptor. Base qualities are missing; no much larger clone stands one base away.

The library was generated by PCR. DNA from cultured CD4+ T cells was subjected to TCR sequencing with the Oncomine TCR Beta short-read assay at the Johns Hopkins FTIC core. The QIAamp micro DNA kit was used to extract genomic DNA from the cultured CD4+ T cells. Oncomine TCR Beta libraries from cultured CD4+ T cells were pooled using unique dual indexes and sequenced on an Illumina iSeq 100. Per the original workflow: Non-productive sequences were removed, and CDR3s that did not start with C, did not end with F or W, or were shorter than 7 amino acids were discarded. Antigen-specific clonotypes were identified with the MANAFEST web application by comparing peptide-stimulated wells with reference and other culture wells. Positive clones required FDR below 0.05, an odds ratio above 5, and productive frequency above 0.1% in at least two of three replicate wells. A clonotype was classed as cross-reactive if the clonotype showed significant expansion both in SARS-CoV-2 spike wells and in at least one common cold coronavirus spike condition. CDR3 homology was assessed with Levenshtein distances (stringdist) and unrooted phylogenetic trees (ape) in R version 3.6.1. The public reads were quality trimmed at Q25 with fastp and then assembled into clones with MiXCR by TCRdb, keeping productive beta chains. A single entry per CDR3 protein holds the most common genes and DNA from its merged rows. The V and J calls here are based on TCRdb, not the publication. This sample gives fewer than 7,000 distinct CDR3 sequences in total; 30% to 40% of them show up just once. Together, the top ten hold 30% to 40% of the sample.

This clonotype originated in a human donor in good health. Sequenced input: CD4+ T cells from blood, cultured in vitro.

The DNA sequence is as follows: TGTGCCAGTATCTCCAGACATGAGGCCGTTGGAGGCTACACCTTC. It encodes CASISRHEAVGGYTF. The V and J segments used are TRBV19 and TRBJ1-2, with the D gene too uncertain to name. CDR1 and CDR2 (LNHDA, SQIVND) derive from the germline V gene (reference sequence). Measured from the cysteine to the phenylalanine, the CDR3 is 15 residues long. Kept here is only the CDR3 DNA, which spans 45 bases and is read in frame from base 1. Trimming costs V 7 bases and J 8 bases, and their ends lie 23 bases apart.